The 19 T cell receptor beta chains presented below share a single source sample, sequenced in a study of blood T cell repertoires in COVID-19. Sequencing was performed with immunoSEQ multiplex PCR; in TCRdb, only in-frame clones are kept and a portion is missing. Of over 150,000 clones in the sample, 85% to 95% are singletons; the top ten hold 0.5% to 0.65%. Sequencing was carried out using peripheral blood. Receptors were obtained from a man in his forties or fifties with acute or convalescent COVID-19.

This chain connects TRBV6-6 to TRBJ1-5, with D possibly TRBD1 on 6 matching bases. Germline lookup yields CDR1 MNHNY and CDR2 SVGAGI (reference sequence). The CDR3 runs 12 residues. The germline V and J ends were trimmed by 6 bases and 7 bases, with 10 bases remaining between them. DNA of the CDR3: TGTGCCAGCAGGGACAGCGAGCAGCCCCAGCATTTT. Translation: CASRDSEQPQHF.

V is TRBV12-1 and J is TRBJ2-7; TRBD2, the D gene given by the table, was not confirmed from the DNA. TRBV12-1 is termed a pseudogene. CDR3 length equals 18 residues. The CDR3 DNA reads as TGTGCCAGCAGTCTCGGCGGGAACCCAATGGGGGGTCCCCACGAGCAGTACTTC. Its protein is CASSLGGNPMGGPHEQYF.

The genes are TRBV6-5 and TRBJ1-5; 7 positions match TRBD1. CDR1 is MNHEY and CDR2 is SVGAGI in the germline V gene. The V and J ends lost 7 bases and 2 bases, in that order; junction bases with no gene match: 8. The CDR3 consists of 15 residues. The CDR3 region has the DNA TGTGCCAGCAAACCCCAGGGGGGAGGCAATCAGCCCCAGCATTTT. It translates to CASKPQGGGNQPQHF.

The chain carries TRBV7-9 and TRBJ2-7; 9 bases are a match to TRBD2. Looked up from germline, CDR1 is SEHNR and CDR2 is FQNEAQ (reference sequence). This CDR3 has 13 amino acids. V trimming: 3 bases; J trimming: 5 bases; junction bases outside the gene matches: 2. The CDR3 is CASSFGGRDEQYF. CDR3 bases: TGTGCCAGCAGCTTTGGCGGGAGGGACGAGCAGTACTTC.

CDR3 loop: CASSPPGGRRTYNEQFF. Written as DNA, the CDR3 is TGTGCCAGCAGTCCCCCAGGCGGGAGAAGGACCTACAATGAGCAGTTCTTC. The chain carries TRBV28 and TRBJ2-1; 7 bases are a match to TRBD2. The CDR3 has 17 amino acids. After removal of 5 bases from V and 2 bases from J, the junction contained 12 bases not matched to a gene. Germline values: CDR1 MDHEN, CDR2 SYDVKM.

This clone was seen once. V gene TRBV19 combines with J gene TRBJ2-3, with 8 bases aligning to TRBD2. The V segment lost 5 bases and the J segment 2 bases; nucleotides outside the gene matches: 3. This CDR3 is built from 14 residues. Germline V gene sequence: CDR1 LNHDA, CDR2 SQIVND (reference sequence). In DNA form, the CDR3 reads TGTGCCAGTAGTTCAGCGGGAGTCACAGATACGCAGTATTTT. Its protein product is CASSSAGVTDTQYF.

CDR3 protein: CASSLNPAGGGGYTF. The DNA of the CDR3 is TGTGCCAGCAGCTTAAATCCCGCAGGGGGAGGTGGCTACACCTTC. The V and J genes are TRBV7-3 and TRBJ1-2; 7 positions agree with TRBD1. This CDR3 is 15 amino acids long. Germline V gene sequence: CDR1 SGHTA, CDR2 FQGTGA. V dropped 1 base and J dropped 7; count of bases not matched to a gene: 9. Full variable domain (outside the CDR3, taken from reference TRBV7-3 and TRBJ1-2): GAGVSQTPSNKVTEKGKYVELRCDPISGHTALYWYRQSLGQGPEFLIYFQGTGAADDSGLPNDRFFAVRPEGSVSTLKIQRTERGDSAVYLCASSLNPAGGGGYTFGSGTRLTVV.

The gene calls are TRBV5-4 and TRBJ1-4; 9 nucleotides match TRBD1. The CDR3 has 15 residues. Trimming removed 2 bases from V and 6 bases from J; junction bases left unmatched: 5. Germline lookup yields CDR1 SGHNT and CDR2 YYREEE (reference sequence). The DNA of the CDR3 is TGTGCCAGCAGCTTACAGACAGGGGGAGATGAAAAACTGTTTTTT. Translated, it gives CASSLQTGGDEKLFF.

This clone was seen a single time. The chain is built from TRBV2 and TRBJ2-5; TRBD2 aligns across 7 bases. The CDR3 covers 14 residues. V trimming: 2 bases; J trimming: 4 bases; junction bases outside the gene matches: 4. The germline V gene has CDR1 SNHLY and CDR2 FYNNEI. The CDR3 DNA sequence: TGTGCCAGCAGTGAACAGGCGGGAGCAGAGACCCAGTACTTC. Its protein product is CASSEQAGAETQYF.

The chain carries TRBV7-7 and TRBJ2-4, with TRBD2 identical over 10 bases. Germline V CDR1 and CDR2: SSHAT, FNYEAQ (reference sequence). The CDR3 spans 19 residues. After removal of 1 base from V and 3 bases from J, the junction contained 12 bases not matched to a gene. The CDR3 loop reads CASSLEPKREGHSKNIQYF. In DNA form, the CDR3 reads TGTGCCAGCAGCTTAGAACCCAAGCGGGAGGGCCATAGCAAAAACATTCAGTACTTC. The entire variable domain, with the rest obtained from reference TRBV7-7 and TRBJ2-4, is as follows: GAGVSQSPRYKVTKRGQDVTLRCDPISSHATLYWYQQALGQGPEFLTYFNYEAQPDKSGLPSDRFSAERPEGSISTLTIQRTEQRDSAMYRCASSLEPKREGHSKNIQYFGAGTRLSVL.

CDR3 residues: CSASDRQQETQYF. The CDR3 coding sequence is TGCAGCGCATCTGACAGGCAACAAGAGACCCAGTACTTC. The chain has TRBV29-1 and TRBJ2-5; weak D call: TRBD1 (6 bases). Germline V gives CDR1 SQVTM, CDR2 ANQGSEA. This CDR3 spans 13 amino acids. V shed 7 bases and J shed 2 bases, with 14 bases lying between them. Complete variable domain (other parts from reference TRBV29-1 and TRBJ2-5): SAVISQKPSRDICQRGTSLTIQCQVDSQVTMMFWYRQQPGQSLTLIATANQGSEATYESGFVIDKFPISRPNLTFSTLTVSNMSPEDSSIYLCSASDRQQETQYFGPGTRLLVL.

The chain recombines TRBV2 with TRBJ2-3; the match to TRBD1 covers 7 bases. Trimming took 4 bases from V and 7 from J; bases not matched to a gene: 11. The CDR3 is made up of 15 amino acids. Germline V gives CDR1 SNHLY, CDR2 FYNNEI. This CDR3 is CASSASDRNTHTQYF. For the CDR3, the DNA is TGTGCCAGCAGTGCTTCGGACAGGAACACTCATACGCAGTATTTT.

V and J are TRBV7-2 and TRBJ1-2, with a weak D call TRBD1 (6 bases). V lost 5 bases to trimming and J lost 1 base, with 17 bases between them. Germline V gene data show CDR1 as SGHTA and CDR2 as FQGNSA. The CDR3 runs to 16 residues. CDR3 nucleotides: TGTGCCAGCAGCCCACGAAGGACAGACATTAACTATGGCTACACCTTC. Translated: CASSPRRTDINYGYTF.

The chain carries TRBV2 and TRBJ1-1; D is possibly TRBD1 (5 bases). The CDR3 length is 13 residues. Between the trimmed V and J ends, which lost 8 bases and 1 base, there was a span of 11 bases. Germline loops: CDR1 SNHLY, CDR2 FYNNEI. CDR3 sequence: CASAAQGNTEAFF. The CDR3 DNA sequence: TGTGCCAGCGCGGCTCAGGGGAACACTGAAGCTTTCTTT.

A word on this clone: Other nucleotide sequences in the sample specify the same CDR3. This chain uses TRBV18 with TRBJ1-4; D gene unclear. The CDR3 has 14 residues. Germline V gene sequence: CDR1 KGHSH, CDR2 LQKENI. The ends were cut back, 3 bases at V and 3 bases at J, with 8 bases in the middle. This CDR3 reads CASSPGLSNEKLFF. The CDR3 coding sequence is TGTGCCAGCTCACCCGGACTGTCTAATGAAAAACTGTTTTTT.

The chain recombines TRBV7-2 with TRBJ2-7; 10 positions match TRBD2. After removal of 1 base from V and 4 bases from J, the junction contained 16 bases not matched to a gene. Germline V gene lookup returns CDR1 SGHTA and CDR2 FQGNSA. The CDR3 covers 19 residues. The CDR3 DNA sequence: TGTGCCAGCAGCTTAGGTGAACTAGCGGGAAGGGGGCTGGGTTACGAGCAGTACTTC. This gives the protein CASSLGELAGRGLGYEQYF.

The CDR3 reads CASLKTGPDTQYF. The CDR3 DNA reads TGTGCCAGCCTAAAAACAGGGCCAGATACGCAGTATTTT. The chain carries TRBV12-3 or TRBV12-4 and TRBJ2-3, with D perhaps matching TRBD1 (6 bases). This CDR3 has 13 amino acids. The ends were cut back, 8 bases at V and 4 bases at J, with 13 bases in the middle.

The chain recombines TRBV3-1 (or the pseudogene TRBV3-2) with TRBJ2-5; a weak D match, TRBD1 (5 bases). The CDR3 is 15 amino acids. V dropped 3 bases and J dropped 2 bases, with 13 bases sitting between them. Germline loops: CDR1 LGHDT, CDR2 YNNKEL (reference sequence). CDR3 amino acids: CASSQAKGKQETQYF. Written as DNA, the CDR3 is TGTGCCAGCAGCCAGGCGAAGGGGAAACAAGAGACCCAGTACTTC.

The DNA of the CDR3 is TGTGCCAGCGGGGGGGGCCGACCTGAAGCTTTCTTT. It codes for CASGGGRPEAFF. The chain recombines TRBV28 with TRBJ1-1; possible D gene TRBD1, 6 bases. CDR1 and CDR2 from the germline V gene are MDHEN and SYDVKM. V was clipped by 8 bases and J by 6 bases, with 13 bases between them. There are 12 residues in the CDR3.